This is a list of T cell receptor beta chains from one sample in a study of control samples from healthy donors and cancer patients. Produced via immunoSEQ multiplex PCR; TCRdb's table is partial and in-frame only. Seen here are about 120,000 clones, approximately 90% observed once, and the top ten hold approximately 8%. The sample taken for sequencing was blood. All receptors derive from a woman aged 18 to 35 in good health. The CDR3 runs from the conserved cysteine through the conserved F or W. The D gene is left open where the match is weak. Size is stated for part of the rows, as once, few or many counts, or as a class when the clone is expanded.

cdr3_nt: TGCGCCAGCAGCAGGGGACTAGCGGGGGATTCCTACGAGCAGTACTTC
cdr3_aa: CASSRGLAGDSYEQYF
clone_size: NA
d_call: TRBD2
j_call: TRBJ2-7
v_call: TRBV5-1

cdr3_nt: TGTGCCAGCAGCTTGGGAGCGGGGGACGTGGACATTCAGTACTTC
cdr3_aa: CASSLGAGDVDIQYF
clone_size: once
d_call: TRBD2
j_call: TRBJ2-4
v_call: TRBV5-4

cdr3_nt: TGTGCCAGCAGTGAAAGTAGGCAGGGGGCCTACGAGCAGTACTTC
cdr3_aa: CASSESRQGAYEQYF
clone_size: NA
d_call: TRBD1
j_call: TRBJ2-7
v_call: TRBV6-1

cdr3_nt: TGTGCCAGCAGTATGGACAGGGGGCATCAGCCCCAGCATTTT
cdr3_aa: CASSMDRGHQPQHF
clone_size: NA
d_call: TRBD1
j_call: TRBJ1-5
v_call: TRBV6-6

cdr3_nt: TGTGCCAGCAGCCTCCGTGGGGTGGCTCAGCCCCAGCATTTT
cdr3_aa: CASSLRGVAQPQHF
clone_size: NA
d_call: NA
j_call: TRBJ1-5
v_call: TRBV5-6

cdr3_nt: TGTGCCAGCAGCTTGGGGCAGGCAAGAGAGGGGCAGTTCTTC
cdr3_aa: CASSLGQAREGQFF
clone_size: NA
d_call: NA
j_call: TRBJ2-1
v_call: TRBV7-9

cdr3_nt: TGTGCCATCAGGGGAGCCGCCGAACCTAACTATGGCTACACCTTC
cdr3_aa: CAIRGAAEPNYGYTF
clone_size: NA
d_call: NA
j_call: TRBJ1-2
v_call: TRBV10-3

cdr3_nt: TGCGCCAGCAGCCAAGAAGGCGGGGGAGCGTATGGCTACACCTTC
cdr3_aa: CASSQEGGGAYGYTF
clone_size: NA
d_call: NA
j_call: TRBJ1-2
v_call: TRBV4-3

cdr3_nt: TGTGCCACCAGTGACCCGTACAAGAGCGGGGAGCTGTTTTTT
cdr3_aa: CATSDPYKSGELFF
clone_size: once
d_call: NA
j_call: TRBJ2-2
v_call: TRBV24-1

cdr3_nt: TGTGCCAGCAGCTCTACAGGGGCGACTGAAGCTTTCTTT
cdr3_aa: CASSSTGATEAFF
clone_size: NA
d_call: TRBD1
j_call: TRBJ1-1
v_call: TRBV7-9

cdr3_nt: TGCAGCGTTCGGGACGAGGGCTTCACTGAAGCTTTCTTT
cdr3_aa: CSVRDEGFTEAFF
clone_size: NA
d_call: NA
j_call: TRBJ1-1
v_call: TRBV29-1

cdr3_nt: TGTGCCAGCTCTCCAACCACGCTAACGGGACAGGGAAGCTCCTACGAGCAGTACTTC
cdr3_aa: CASSPTTLTGQGSSYEQYF
clone_size: once
d_call: TRBD1
j_call: TRBJ2-7
v_call: TRBV18

cdr3_nt: TGTGCCAGCAGCTTAGGTACAGATAAAGAGACCCAGTACTTC
cdr3_aa: CASSLGTDKETQYF
clone_size: NA
d_call: NA
j_call: TRBJ2-5
v_call: TRBV7-9

cdr3_nt: TGTGCCAGTAGTTACCCGGGGGGTAGCAATCAGCCCCAGCATTTT
cdr3_aa: CASSYPGGSNQPQHF
clone_size: NA
d_call: NA
j_call: TRBJ1-5
v_call: TRBV19

cdr3_nt: TGTGCCAGCAGCCAAGGGACTAGCGGGAGTAGGGACATTCAGTACTTC
cdr3_aa: CASSQGTSGSRDIQYF
clone_size: NA
d_call: TRBD2
j_call: TRBJ2-4
v_call: TRBV4-2

cdr3_nt: TGTGCCAGTAGTATTCCTGCTAGGTCCGAAGCTTTCTTT
cdr3_aa: CASSIPARSEAFF
clone_size: NA
d_call: NA
j_call: TRBJ1-1
v_call: TRBV19

cdr3_nt: TGCAGTGCTAGGGGGGACAGGGCGCAGTATTTT
cdr3_aa: CSARGDRAQYF
clone_size: NA
d_call: TRBD1
j_call: TRBJ2-3
v_call: TRBV20-1

cdr3_nt: TGCGCCAGCGTAGACAGGGTTTGGGCTATGGGCTACACCTTC
cdr3_aa: CASVDRVWAMGYTF
clone_size: NA
d_call: TRBD1
j_call: TRBJ1-2
v_call: TRBV5-1

cdr3_nt: TGTGCCAGCAGCTTAGATTCAAGTAGCAATCAGCCCCAGCATTTT
cdr3_aa: CASSLDSSSNQPQHF
clone_size: NA
d_call: NA
j_call: TRBJ1-5
v_call: TRBV7-2

cdr3_nt: TGTGCCAGCAGCGACCCCCCAGGTACAACTAATGAAAAACTGTTTTTT
cdr3_aa: CASSDPPGTTNEKLFF
clone_size: NA
d_call: NA
j_call: TRBJ1-4
v_call: TRBV28

cdr3_nt: TGTGCCAGCAGTGCGTCTAGCGGGAGCCGATACAATGAGCAGTTCTTC
cdr3_aa: CASSASSGSRYNEQFF
clone_size: NA
d_call: TRBD2
j_call: TRBJ2-1
v_call: TRBV6-2/TRBV6-3

cdr3_nt: TGTGCCAGCAGGAAGGGCGGGACCACTGAAGCTTTCTTT
cdr3_aa: CASRKGGTTEAFF
clone_size: NA
d_call: NA
j_call: TRBJ1-1
v_call: TRBV2

cdr3_nt: TGTGCCAGCAGCCAAGAGGGACATGTTGAAGCTTTCTTT
cdr3_aa: CASSQEGHVEAFF
clone_size: NA
d_call: NA
j_call: TRBJ1-1
v_call: TRBV4-2

cdr3_nt: TGTGCCAGCAGCCAAGTTATGGCGGGAGGTGGGGAGACCCAGTACTTC
cdr3_aa: CASSQVMAGGGETQYF
clone_size: NA
d_call: TRBD2
j_call: TRBJ2-5
v_call: TRBV4-2

cdr3_nt: TGCGCCAGCAGCCAAGATCCCCAGCTACCGGGCTATGGCTACACCTTC
cdr3_aa: CASSQDPQLPGYGYTF
clone_size: NA
d_call: NA
j_call: TRBJ1-2
v_call: TRBV4-3

cdr3_nt: TGTGCCAGCAGCCCTGGGACGGCGGATGGGTCTAAGACCCAGTACTTC
cdr3_aa: CASSPGTADGSKTQYF
clone_size: NA
d_call: NA
j_call: TRBJ2-5
v_call: TRBV28

cdr3_nt: TGTGCCAGCAGTGAATACAGGACAGGGAGTGGCTACACCTTC
cdr3_aa: CASSEYRTGSGYTF
clone_size: NA
d_call: TRBD1
j_call: TRBJ1-2
v_call: TRBV6-1

cdr3_nt: TGTGCCAGTGGGGGGGTTAATGAAAAACTGTTTTTT
cdr3_aa: CASGGVNEKLFF
clone_size: NA
d_call: NA
j_call: TRBJ1-4
v_call: TRBV27

cdr3_nt: TGTGCCAGCTCACCTAACCAAGGTCGGGGGGACGAGCAGTACTTC
cdr3_aa: CASSPNQGRGDEQYF
clone_size: NA
d_call: TRBD2
j_call: TRBJ2-7
v_call: TRBV18

cdr3_nt: TGTGCCAGCAGCTTGGCGGCAGGGTCCTACGAGCAGTACTTC
cdr3_aa: CASSLAAGSYEQYF
clone_size: NA
d_call: NA
j_call: TRBJ2-7
v_call: TRBV7-2

cdr3_nt: TGTGCCAGCAGCGCCGCTAGCGGGGGGGCCGGTGAGCAGTTCTTC
cdr3_aa: CASSAASGGAGEQFF
clone_size: NA
d_call: TRBD2
j_call: TRBJ2-1
v_call: TRBV9

cdr3_nt: TGTGCCAGCAGCTTAGGAGCCGGGGGCACAGATACGCAGTATTTT
cdr3_aa: CASSLGAGGTDTQYF
clone_size: NA
d_call: NA
j_call: TRBJ2-3
v_call: TRBV13

cdr3_nt: TGTGCCAGCATCTCTTGGGTTCCTGGGACAGACCAAGAGACCCAGTACTTC
cdr3_aa: CASISWVPGTDQETQYF
clone_size: once
d_call: TRBD1
j_call: TRBJ2-5
v_call: TRBV7-9

cdr3_nt: TGCGCCAGCAGCTTGGGGCGGGGGCTCTATGGCTACACCTTC
cdr3_aa: CASSLGRGLYGYTF
clone_size: NA
d_call: NA
j_call: TRBJ1-2
v_call: TRBV5-1

cdr3_nt: TGTGCCAGCAGCTTAGTACAAGAGACCCAGTACTTC
cdr3_aa: CASSLVQETQYF
clone_size: NA
d_call: NA
j_call: TRBJ2-5
v_call: TRBV7-9

cdr3_nt: TGTGCCAGCAGCGTAGAGGGGGGGGGCACAGATACGCAGTATTTT
cdr3_aa: CASSVEGGGTDTQYF
clone_size: NA
d_call: NA
j_call: TRBJ2-3
v_call: TRBV9

cdr3_nt: TGTGCCAGCAGCCACGGGGACGGCTACGAGCAGTACTTC
cdr3_aa: CASSHGDGYEQYF
clone_size: NA
d_call: NA
j_call: TRBJ2-7
v_call: TRBV13

cdr3_nt: TGTGCCAGCGAGGACCAGATGAGTCACAATGAGCAGTTCTTC
cdr3_aa: CASEDQMSHNEQFF
clone_size: once
d_call: NA
j_call: TRBJ2-1
v_call: TRBV28

cdr3_nt: TGTGCCAGCAGTGAAGGCACTGAAGCTTTCTTT
cdr3_aa: CASSEGTEAFF
clone_size: NA
d_call: NA
j_call: TRBJ1-1
v_call: TRBV25-1

cdr3_nt: TGTGCCATTCAGTCGGGTCCGTCGGACACAGATACGCAGTATTTT
cdr3_aa: CAIQSGPSDTDTQYF
clone_size: NA
d_call: NA
j_call: TRBJ2-3
v_call: TRBV6-6

cdr3_nt: TGTGCCAGCAGTGTTCCCAGTTGGGGGGCGGGTGACACTGAAGCTTTCTTT
cdr3_aa: CASSVPSWGAGDTEAFF
clone_size: once
d_call: NA
j_call: TRBJ1-1
v_call: TRBV2

cdr3_nt: TGCGCCAGCAGCGTGACAGGGCACGAGCAGTACTTC
cdr3_aa: CASSVTGHEQYF
clone_size: NA
d_call: TRBD1
j_call: TRBJ2-7
v_call: TRBV5-1